Presented here are 25 T cell receptor beta chains from one specimen sequenced in a study of OX40 agonist ivuxolimab in advanced cancers. TCRdb keeps only in-frame clones here, not all; method: immunoSEQ multiplex PCR. The sample has 80,000 or so clones, approximately 89% seen once. The specimen comprised CD4+ or CD8+ T cells sorted from blood, sampled in a trial of the OX40 agonist ivuxolimab. Receptors originate from an adult with an advanced solid tumor such as melanoma, head and neck, liver or kidney cancer.

The chain uses TRBV7-2 and TRBJ2-3; 11 bases align to TRBD2. Trimming cost V 2 bases and J 2 bases; bases outside gene matches: 6. The CDR3 sequence is 17 residues long. The germline CDR1 and CDR2 sequences are SGHTA and FQGNSA. CDR3 sequence (DNA): TGTGCCAGCAGCTTATACTCTAGCGGGGGGCACACAGATACGCAGTATTTT. As protein: CASSLYSSGGHTDTQYF.

The gene calls are TRBV11-1 and TRBJ2-3; maybe TRBD1 (5 bases). Looked up from germline, CDR1 is SGHAT and CDR2 is FQDESV (reference sequence). The V and J ends lost 2 bases and 3 bases respectively, with 18 bases between them. The length of the CDR3 is 17 residues. The CDR3 sequence: CASSLTPGLTSTDTQYF. CDR3 DNA sequence: TGTGCCAGCAGCTTAACTCCAGGGCTTACCTCGACAGATACGCAGTATTTT.

The chain links TRBV6-6 to TRBJ2-3; D is tentatively TRBD1 or TRBD2 (5 bases each). V was clipped by 4 bases and J by 6 bases, with 8 bases between them. This CDR3 is 12 amino acids long. Per the germline V gene, CDR1 is MNHNY and CDR2 is SVGAGI (reference sequence). The DNA for the CDR3 is TGTGCCAGCAGTTGGGGACGGGATACGCAGTATTTT. The encoded protein is CASSWGRDTQYF.

This chain uses TRBV2 with TRBJ2-3, with 12 bases identical to TRBD2. This CDR3 has 16 residues. CDR1 SNHLY and CDR2 FYNNEI come from the germline V gene. V trimming: 3 bases; J trimming: 6 bases; junction bases outside the gene matches: 7. The CDR3 DNA reads as TGTGCCAGCAGTGACTCTCTAGCGGGGGGGATGGATACGCAGTATTTT. Translation: CASSDSLAGGMDTQYF.

This rearrangement joins TRBV5-4 to TRBJ1-6; no clear D gene. Trimming removed 1 base at V and 3 bases at J, with 11 bases between. From germline, CDR1 is SGHNT and CDR2 YYREEE (reference sequence). The CDR3 has 16 residues. Here the CDR3 reads CASSLIWVIYNSPLHF. The CDR3 DNA reads as TGTGCCAGCAGCTTGATTTGGGTCATCTATAATTCACCCCTCCACTTT.

This rearrangement joins TRBV6-1 to TRBJ1-1; maybe TRBD1 (6 bases). CDR3 length equals 15 residues. Per germline, CDR1 MNHNS and CDR2 SASEGT. Trimming pared 2 bases from V and 3 bases from J, leaving 13 bases between. The CDR3 loop reads CASSELGGPYTEAFF. The CDR3 DNA is TGTGCCAGCAGTGAATTGGGGGGGCCGTACACTGAAGCTTTCTTT.

The rearrangement uses TRBV6-5 and TRBJ1-1, with D possibly being TRBD1 (6 bases). This CDR3 comprises 15 residues. Deletions cut 6 bases from V and 3 bases from J, with 17 bases between. The germline CDR1 and CDR2 sequences are MNHEY and SVGAGI. The CDR3 DNA reads TGTGCCAGCAGGGGGGCCTTCCGGGGATACACTGAAGCTTTCTTT. This translates into CASRGAFRGYTEAFF.

The rearrangement uses TRBV4-2 and TRBJ2-3; 8 nucleotides line up with TRBD2. V dropped 4 bases and J dropped 7; count of bases not matched to a gene: 7. The length of the CDR3 is 14 residues. Germline-derived CDR1 and CDR2 are LGHNA and YNFKEQ. The CDR3 DNA follows: TGTGCCAGCAGCCCAGCGGGGGCCCCCAATACGCAGTATTTT. It yields the protein CASSPAGAPNTQYF.

The chain carries TRBV7-9 and TRBJ2-5, with a tentative D call TRBD2 (6 bases). The CDR3 totals 18 residues. V was cut by 3 bases and J by 1 base, with 21 bases left in between. Germline V lookup: CDR1 SEHNR, CDR2 FQNEAQ (reference sequence). This CDR3 reads CASSLNDGSSGSQETQYF. Written as DNA, the CDR3 is TGTGCCAGCAGCTTGAATGATGGGAGTAGCGGATCCCAAGAGACCCAGTACTTC. The whole variable domain, remainder taken from reference TRBV7-9 and TRBJ2-5, is DTGVSQNPRHKITKRGQNVTFRCDPISEHNRLYWYRQTLGQGPEFLTYFQNEAQLEKSRLLSDRFSAERPKGSFSTLEIQRTEQGDSAMYLCASSLNDGSSGSQETQYFGPGTRLLVL.

This chain joins TRBV4-1 and TRBJ1-4; 7 nucleotides align to TRBD1. V lost 8 bases, J lost 10 bases, and 13 bases stayed unmatched. This CDR3 contains 14 residues. Germline CDR1 reads MGHRA; CDR2 reads YSYEKL. CDR3 in amino acids: CASLGLGDSLKLFF. CDR3 nucleotides: TGCGCCAGCCTGGGTCTTGGGGACAGCTTAAAACTGTTTTTT.

CDR3 protein: CASSFLAGGTYEQYF. The CDR3 nucleotides read TGCGCCAGCAGCTTCTTAGCGGGTGGGACCTACGAGCAGTACTTC. V usage is TRBV5-1 and J usage is TRBJ2-7; 7 bases align to TRBD2. The V gene end was trimmed by 2 bases and the J gene end by 2 bases; junction bases not matched to a gene: 7. CDR3 length: 15 residues. Germline V gives CDR1 SGHRS, CDR2 YFSETQ. The whole variable domain, remainder taken from reference TRBV5-1 and TRBJ2-7, is KAGVTQTPRYLIKTRGQQVTLSCSPISGHRSVSWYQQTPGQGLQFLFEYFSETQRNKGNFPGRFSGRQFSNSRSEMNVSTLELGDSALYLCASSFLAGGTYEQYFGPGTRLTVT.

This sequence joins TRBV5-1 and TRBJ2-1; 8 nucleotides agree with TRBD2. CDR1 is SGHRS, CDR2 YFSETQ, per germline. The length of the CDR3 is 15 residues. Unmatched junction bases numbered 8, after V lost 4 bases and J lost 5 bases. In DNA, the CDR3 is TGCGCCAGCAGCCCGGGGGGGACGGGTCACAATGAGCAGTTCTTC. The encoded protein is CASSPGGTGHNEQFF.

This clone was seen only once. V is TRBV7-3 and J is TRBJ2-1; no firm D call. Germline CDR1 is SGHTA and CDR2 is FQGTGA. The CDR3 length is 15 residues. The V and J ends lost 2 bases and 4 bases respectively, with 12 bases between them. The DNA for the CDR3 is TGTGCCAGCAGCTTAGGGCCCGGGCATTACAATGAGCAGTTCTTC. Amino acid sequence: CASSLGPGHYNEQFF.

V is TRBV5-4 and J is TRBJ2-5; TRBD2 is a possible D gene (6 bases). This CDR3 region has 15 residues. V was cut by 1 base and J by 3 bases, with 13 bases left in between. Germline lookup yields CDR1 SGHNT and CDR2 YYREEE (reference sequence). CDR3 DNA: TGTGCCAGCAGCTTGACGATGGGGACTGAAGAGACCCAGTACTTC. Residues: CASSLTMGTEETQYF.

J is TRBJ2-5 and V is TRBV11-2; D is unclear. This CDR3 is built from 12 residues. The germline gives CDR1 SGHAT, CDR2 FQNNGV. Trimming shortened V by 1 base and J by 1 base, and 1 base separated the two germline ends. CDR3 nucleotide sequence: TGTGCCAGCAGCTTAGTCCAAGAGACCCAGTACTTC. Its translation is CASSLVQETQYF.

V is TRBV4-1 and J is TRBJ1-4; tentatively, D is TRBD1 (5 bases). Per germline, CDR1 MGHRA and CDR2 YSYEKL. This CDR3 region has 17 residues. Trimming took 2 bases from V and 7 from J, leaving 20 bases between them. The CDR3 DNA reads TGCGCCAGCAGCCAATACTCTTCACAGGTGGGGAGTGAAAAACTGTTTTTT. Its protein is CASSQYSSQVGSEKLFF.

The chain links TRBV28 to TRBJ1-6, with 7 positions matching TRBD1. CDR3 size: 15 residues. CDR1 MDHEN and CDR2 SYDVKM come from the germline V gene. V shed 5 bases and J 9 bases; nucleotides not matched to a gene: 10. Written as DNA, the CDR3 is TGTGCCAGCAGTGACCTGCGGTCAGGGGGTTCACCCCTCCACTTT. Its protein product is CASSDLRSGGSPLHF.

The CDR3 DNA is TGTGCCAGCACAGAAATGCGGACAGTTGAGACCCAGTACTTC. It encodes CASTEMRTVETQYF. The chain is built from TRBV2 and TRBJ2-5; tentative D call: TRBD1 (6 bases). V was cut by 7 bases and J by 5 bases, with 17 bases left in between. Germline CDR1 SNHLY, CDR2 FYNNEI. This CDR3 is built from 14 residues.

The V call is TRBV25-1, the J call TRBJ2-2; no reliable D call. V lost 0 bases, J lost 7 bases, and 15 bases lay in between. Germline CDR1 and CDR2: MGHDK and SYGVNS. The CDR3 consists of 16 residues. In nucleotides, the CDR3 is TGTGCCAGCAGTGAATATTCAGGCCTAGAGAGCGGGGAGCTGTTTTTT. It specifies CASSEYSGLESGELFF.

CDR3 sequence (DNA): TGTGCCAGCATTGCGAGGGGTATCCATGGCTACACCTTC. Translation: CASIARGIHGYTF. The rearrangement joins TRBV6-1 to TRBJ1-2, with D maybe TRBD1 (5 bases). V lost 7 bases and J 6 bases, leaving 15 bases between the germline ends. Germline loops: CDR1 MNHNS, CDR2 SASEGT. The CDR3 contains 13 residues.

The rearrangement joins TRBV9 to TRBJ1-6, with 7 bases identical to TRBD1. Germline values: CDR1 SGDLS, CDR2 YYNGEE. This CDR3 contains 14 residues. V was clipped by 4 bases and J by 4 bases; unmatched bases: 2. The CDR3 region is CASSTQGYNSPLHF. The CDR3, as DNA: TGTGCCAGCAGCACACAGGGGTATAATTCACCCCTCCACTTT.

A remark on this clone: One end of the junction fails to match germline, which may point to a read error. The CDR3: CASSTVNAEAFF. The DNA for the CDR3 is TGTGCCAGCAGTACGGTGAACGCTGAAGCTTTCTTT. The rearrangement joins TRBV2 to TRBJ1-1, with no clear D. In germline, CDR1 is SNHLY, CDR2 FYNNEI. The CDR3 is 12 residues long.

The genes are TRBV28 and TRBJ1-1; 9 nucleotides agree with TRBD1. Germline V gene sequence: CDR1 MDHEN, CDR2 SYDVKM. The CDR3 covers 20 residues. Trimming took 2 bases from V and 0 from J; bases not matched to a gene: 16. CDR3 loop: CASSLGFWDRVKGMNTEAFF. CDR3 DNA: TGTGCCAGCAGTTTAGGGTTTTGGGACAGGGTGAAGGGGATGAACACTGAAGCTTTCTTT.

The DNA for the CDR3 is TGCGCCAGCAGCTTGAATGCGGGAAGCTACGAGCAGTACTTC. Translating it yields CASSLNAGSYEQYF. This sequence joins TRBV5-1 and TRBJ2-7; a weak D match, TRBD2 (6 bases). V was cut by 1 base and J by 3 bases, with 11 bases left in between. The CDR3 runs to 14 residues. Germline lookup yields CDR1 SGHRS and CDR2 YFSETQ. Variable domain in full (rest from reference TRBV5-1 and TRBJ2-7): KAGVTQTPRYLIKTRGQQVTLSCSPISGHRSVSWYQQTPGQGLQFLFEYFSETQRNKGNFPGRFSGRQFSNSRSEMNVSTLELGDSALYLCASSLNAGSYEQYFGPGTRLTVT.

The chain combines TRBV2 with TRBJ2-7; 8 nucleotides line up with TRBD2. Trimming took 7 bases from V and 5 from J; bases not matched to a gene: 10. The CDR3 has 14 residues. Germline values: CDR1 SNHLY, CDR2 FYNNEI. CDR3 sequence (DNA): TGTGCCAGCACCTATTCGGGGGGGCCTGACGAGCAGTACTTC. This sequence encodes CASTYSGGPDEQYF.